A selection of T cell receptor beta chains follows, all from one sample in a study of cytomegalovirus exposure and HLA in healthy donors. Libraries were prepared by immunoSEQ multiplex PCR; TCRdb keeps only in-frame clonotypes and omits some of them. The sample lists 100,000 to 150,000 clones; around 76% were seen once. What was sequenced was PBMCs. These receptors came from an older woman in good health and CMV-seropositive. Each CDR3 is given with its conserved first and last residue. The D gene is left open where the match is weak. Clone sizes are given selectively: once, few, many, or a class where the clone is expanded.

>TRBJ1-3|.|.|TRBV9
TGTGCCAGCAGCGTCTCCCCCACAGTTTACGGAAACACCATATATTTT
CASSVSPTVYGNTIYF
>TRBJ2-2|.|TRBD2|TRBV7-7
TGTGCCAGCAGCGAGGGACTAGCGGGGGCGAACACCGGGGAGCTGTTTTTT
CASSEGLAGANTGELFF
>TRBJ2-7|.|TRBD1|TRBV5-1
TGCGCCAGCAGCTTTGGGCCCGGGACAGCGTCCCACTCCTACGAGCAGTACTTC
CASSFGPGTASHSYEQYF
>TRBJ1-2|.|TRBD1|TRBV7-7
TGTGCTAGCAGCTACGCCGCCAGGGGGCCGGACGGGGACTATGGCTACACCTTC
CASSYAARGPDGDYGYTF
>TRBJ1-5|few|.|TRBV27
TGTGCCAGCAGACCCACAGGGTCGTGGCAGCCCCAGCATTTT
CASRPTGSWQPQHF
>TRBJ2-2|.|.|TRBV4-2
TGTGCCAGCAGCCAAGAGACCGGGAGCAACACCGGGGAGCTGTTTTTT
CASSQETGSNTGELFF
>TRBJ2-7|.|.|TRBV5-8
TGTGCCAGCAGCTTTTTTTATGGTCGTGCGGGGGAGCAGTACTTC
CASSFFYGRAGEQYF
>TRBJ1-1|.|TRBD1|TRBV5-5
TGTGCCAGCAGCTTGCTGATGCCAGGGGGCTTTGATTTCTTT
CASSLLMPGGFDFF
>TRBJ2-5|.|TRBD2|TRBV7-2
TGTGCCAGCAGCTTAGGACTAGCGGGAGGAGAGTACTTC
CASSLGLAGGEYF
>TRBJ2-5|.|TRBD2|TRBV7-3
TGTGCCAGCAGCTTATCGGGGAGGGGAGAGACCCAGTACTTC
CASSLSGRGETQYF
>TRBJ2-7|.|.|TRBV6-5
TGTGCCAGCAGTTACTCGGCGGCCTCCTACGAGCAGTACTTC
CASSYSAASYEQYF
>TRBJ1-2|.|TRBD1|TRBV6-5
TGTGCCAGCAGTTACGGACAGGGAATCTATGGCTACACCTTC
CASSYGQGIYGYTF
>TRBJ1-1|.|TRBD1|TRBV6-1
TGTGCCAGCAGTACAGGGGCGGGCACTGAAGCTTTCTTT
CASSTGAGTEAFF
>TRBJ2-7|once|.|TRBV30
TGTGCCTTCAACAAGGCGGGGGCGCGCGGCGAGCAGTACTTC
CAFNKAGARGEQYF
>TRBJ2-7|.|.|TRBV5-5
TGTGCCAGCAGCTTGCAGGTCAGCACCACCTACGAGCAGTACTTC
CASSLQVSTTYEQYF
>TRBJ2-3|.|TRBD2|TRBV5-6
TGTGCCAGCAGATCGGGACTAGCGGTCACAGATACGCAGTATTTT
CASRSGLAVTDTQYF
>TRBJ2-2|.|TRBD1|TRBV13
TGTGCCAGCAGCTCGAGGGGGCGTGTGGAAAGGGAGCTGTTTTTT
CASSSRGRVERELFF
>TRBJ2-1|.|TRBD2|TRBV19
TGTGCCAGTAGTACTCTAGCGGGAGGTTTCGGTGAGCAGTTCTTC
CASSTLAGGFGEQFF
>TRBJ1-6|.|.|TRBV7-9
TGTGCCAGCAGCCGGCGGGCCTCACCCCTCCACTTT
CASSRRASPLHF
>TRBJ2-1|.|TRBD2|TRBV5-1
TGCGCCAGCAGCTTGGCTTGGGGACTAATGGATGAGCAGTTCTTC
CASSLAWGLMDEQFF
>TRBJ1-1|.|TRBD1|TRBV15
TGTGCCACCAGCAGAGACGGGACAGGGAACACTGAAGCTTTCTTT
CATSRDGTGNTEAFF
>TRBJ2-7|.|.|TRBV7-2
TGTGCCAGCAGCTTAGCAGGCGGGGCGAACTACGAGCAGTACTTC
CASSLAGGANYEQYF
>TRBJ1-6|.|TRBD1|TRBV27
TGTGCCACCTCGGACAGGTTGAATTCACCCCTCCACTTT
CATSDRLNSPLHF
>TRBJ2-7|.|TRBD1|TRBV5-1
TGCGCCAGCTCGGGGACAGAAGTTTCCTACGAGCAGTACTTC
CASSGTEVSYEQYF
>TRBJ2-5|.|.|TRBV7-2
TGTGCCAGCAGCCCGCGACTAACCCCCCAAGAGACCCAGTACTTC
CASSPRLTPQETQYF
>TRBJ2-1|.|.|TRBV7-6
TGTGCCAGCAGCTTACAAGGAGGGACTCGGGTCTCCTACAATGAGCAGTTCTTC
CASSLQGGTRVSYNEQFF
>TRBJ1-2|.|.|TRBV29-1
TGCAGCGTTGTGGAGACAGGAGGACGTGGCTACACCTTC
CSVVETGGRGYTF
>TRBJ1-1|once|TRBD1|TRBV11-2
TGTGCCAGCAGCCAAAGGACAGGCCTGAACACTGAAGCTTTCTTT
CASSQRTGLNTEAFF
>TRBJ2-7|.|.|TRBV6-5
TGTGCCAGCAGTTACTCGGCGGGCTCCTACGAGCAGTACTTC
CASSYSAGSYEQYF
>TRBJ2-5|.|TRBD2|TRBV5-1
TGCGCCAGCAGCTTGGGTTTAACTAGCGGGAGGGACCAAGAGACCCAGTACTTC
CASSLGLTSGRDQETQYF
>TRBJ1-2|.|.|TRBV18
TGTGCCAGCTCACCACTTGACGGGCAGGGAATTTATGGCTACACCTTC
CASSPLDGQGIYGYTF
>TRBJ2-3|.|.|TRBV5-8
TGTGCCAGCAGCTTGGCTCTGTGGAGCGGTAATACGCAGTATTTT
CASSLALWSGNTQYF
>TRBJ2-3|.|.|TRBV28
TGTGCCAGCAGTTTAAGATCTGGCCCACGGAGTACAGATACGCAGTATTTT
CASSLRSGPRSTDTQYF
>TRBJ2-1|.|.|TRBV15
TGTGCCACCAGCAGAGATCGGGGAGGTGAGCAGTTCTTC
CATSRDRGGEQFF
>TRBJ2-7|.|.|TRBV6-5
TGTGCCAGCAGTTACCGCGGCGGTCCGTCCTACGAGCAGTACTTC
CASSYRGGPSYEQYF
>TRBJ2-2|.|TRBD1|TRBV7-2
TGTGCCAGCAGCTCGCGACAGGGTGGGACCGGGGAGCTGTTTTTT
CASSSRQGGTGELFF
>TRBJ2-4|.|.|TRBV6-1
TGTGCCAGCAGTCGGACACTAGCCAAAAACATTCAGTACTTC
CASSRTLAKNIQYF
>TRBJ2-1|.|TRBD2|TRBV4-1
TGCGCCAGCAGCCAAGGGAGCGGGGTCTACAATGAGCAGTTCTTC
CASSQGSGVYNEQFF
>TRBJ1-3|.|.|TRBV4-1
TGCGCCAGCAGCCAAGATTTGAGCTCTGGAAACACCATATATTTT
CASSQDLSSGNTIYF